Listed here are 21 T cell receptor beta chains from one sample, sequenced in a study of radiation and T cells in renal cell carcinoma. Profiled with immunoSEQ multiplex PCR; TCRdb holds only in-frame clones, not every one. In the table there are 140,000 to 150,000 clones, 88% of which are singletons. Sample time point: baseline pretreatment blood. Specified treatment: 15 Gy SBRT to primary tumor, nephrectomy 4 weeks later. The sequencing here drew on blood, taken from a patient whose treatment included radiotherapy and nephrectomy. These TCRs come from a woman between 65 and 79 years old with renal cell carcinoma.

The chain has TRBV5-4 and TRBJ2-2, with 12 bases that match TRBD1. V gave up 4 bases and J gave up 3 bases; unmatched junction bases: 4. Germline values: CDR1 SGHNT, CDR2 YYREEE (reference sequence). The CDR3 contains 16 residues. CDR3: CASSPGTGGYTGELFF. The CDR3 nucleotides read TGTGCCAGCAGCCCGGGGACAGGGGGCTACACCGGGGAGCTGTTTTTT.

The chain joins TRBV6-8 to TRBJ2-6; D uncertain. This CDR3 has 16 residues. Germline V gives CDR1 MNHGY, CDR2 SAAAGT. Trimming shortened V by 5 bases and J by 5 bases, and 16 bases separated the two germline ends. As DNA, the CDR3 is TGTGCCAGCAGTAGCCAGCAACAAAGTCGGGCCAACGTCCTGACTTTC. Translating gives CASSSQQQSRANVLTF.

The rearrangement links TRBV12-2 to TRBJ1-6; TRBD1 was called by the table and not checked on the DNA. TRBV12-2 is labeled a pseudogene. There are 20 residues in the CDR3. The CDR3 loop is CASRLAHYRGFSSYNSPLHF. The CDR3 region has the DNA TGTGCAAGTCGCTTAGCGCATTACAGGGGGTTCAGCTCCTATAATTCACCCCTCCACTTT.

In nucleotides, the CDR3 is TGTGCCAGCAGCTTAAGACTGAACACTGAAGCTTTCTTT. It yields the protein CASSLRLNTEAFF. This rearrangement joins TRBV13 to TRBJ1-1; no reliable D call. CDR1 and CDR2 (germline): PRHDT, FYEKMQ (reference sequence). The CDR3 sequence is 13 residues long. Trimming shortened V by 2 bases and J by 0 bases, and 4 bases separated the two germline ends. The full variable domain, its missing parts supplied by reference TRBV13 and TRBJ1-1, is AAGVIQSPRHLIKEKRETATLKCYPIPRHDTVYWYQQGPGQDPQFLISFYEKMQSDKGSIPDRFSAQQFSDYHSELNMSSLELGDSALYFCASSLRLNTEAFFGQGTRLTVV.

This clone was counted a few times. CDR3 coding DNA: TGTGCCAGCAGTGACCCACAGGGCACTGAAGCTTTCTTT. Its protein product is CASSDPQGTEAFF. The gene calls are TRBV6-1 and TRBJ1-1; D is possibly TRBD1 (6 bases). V dropped 3 bases and J dropped 4 bases, with 9 bases sitting between them. Germline CDR1 is MNHNS and CDR2 is SASEGT. The CDR3 runs 13 residues.

V is TRBV5-6 and J is TRBJ1-5; 7 bases match TRBD1. The CDR3 contains 15 residues. Germline-derived CDR1 and CDR2 are SGHDT and YYEEEE. V dropped 0 bases and J dropped 0; count of bases not matched to a gene: 0. CDR3 region: CASSLGDSSNQPQHF. DNA of the CDR3: TGTGCCAGCAGCTTGGGGGACAGTAGCAATCAGCCCCAGCATTTT.

The genes are TRBV6-5 and TRBJ2-5; a possible D gene is TRBD2 (6 bases). The length of the CDR3 is 14 residues. The germline V and J ends were trimmed by 1 base and 2 bases, with 8 bases remaining between them. Germline V lookup: CDR1 MNHEY, CDR2 SVGAGI. DNA of the CDR3: TGTGCCAGCAGTTACTTGGGGACTCAAGAGACCCAGTACTTC. Translated: CASSYLGTQETQYF.

The chain links TRBV4-3 to TRBJ2-3; TRBD2 aligns across 12 bases. There are 17 residues in the CDR3. The junction had 5 bases not matched to a gene; V was cut back by 0 bases and J by 4 bases. The germline V gene encodes CDR1 LGHNA and CDR2 YSLEER. The DNA for the CDR3 is TGCGCCAGCAGCCAAGATCTAGCGGGGGGGCCGGCAGATACGCAGTATTTT. It specifies CASSQDLAGGPADTQYF.

The chain uses TRBV6-6 and TRBJ1-3; the D is unclear. This CDR3 spans 15 amino acids. Germline V lookup: CDR1 MNHNY, CDR2 SVGAGI (reference sequence). The germline V and J ends were trimmed by 7 bases and 0 bases, with 13 bases remaining between them. The CDR3 DNA sequence: TGTGCCAGCACCAGCACTACCTTCTCTGGAAACACCATATATTTT. Protein product: CASTSTTFSGNTIYF.

This clone came up once. The chain combines TRBV7-8 with TRBJ2-1, with D possibly TRBD1 on 6 matching bases. In germline, CDR1 is SGHVS, CDR2 FQNEAQ. Trimming cost V 6 bases and J 11 bases, with 14 bases left between them. The CDR3 has 12 residues. The CDR3 reads CASRRDQGKQFF. The CDR3 bases are TGTGCCAGCAGACGGGACCAGGGGAAGCAGTTCTTC.

The chain employs TRBV19 and TRBJ1-1; unclear D gene. The CDR3 is 14 residues long. Trimming shortened V by 1 base and J by 5 bases, and 11 bases separated the two germline ends. Germline values: CDR1 LNHDA, CDR2 SQIVND (reference sequence). CDR3: CASSIAGFGTEAFF. The CDR3 DNA reads as TGTGCCAGTAGTATAGCGGGGTTCGGTACTGAAGCTTTCTTT.

The J gene is TRBJ1-2, the V gene TRBV10-3, with a tentative D call TRBD1 (5 bases). The germline V and J ends were trimmed by 6 bases and 5 bases, with 16 bases remaining between them. CDR3 length equals 14 residues. CDR1 and CDR2 from the germline V gene are ENHRY and SYGVKD. This CDR3 reads CAIRNRDVGYGYTF. DNA for the CDR3: TGTGCCATCAGGAACCGGGACGTTGGTTATGGCTACACCTTC.

This chain joins TRBV28 and TRBJ2-3, with D perhaps being TRBD1 or TRBD2 (5 bases each). Trimming stripped 5 bases from V and 2 bases from J, with 14 bases between. From germline, CDR1 is MDHEN and CDR2 SYDVKM. The CDR3 extends over 15 amino acids. CDR3 protein: CASSRDRHNTDTQYF. In nucleotides, the CDR3 is TGTGCCAGCAGTAGGGACCGACACAACACAGATACGCAGTATTTT. The full variable domain, with the rest looked up from reference TRBV28 and TRBJ2-3, is DVKVTQSSRYLVKRTGEKVFLECVQDMDHENMFWYRQDPGLGLRLIYFSYDVKMKEKGDIPEGYSVSREKKERFSLILESASTNQTSMYLCASSRDRHNTDTQYFGPGTRLTVL.

This clone appeared a single time. The chain links TRBV30 to TRBJ2-3; D might be TRBD1 (5 bases). CDR3 size: 13 residues. From germline, CDR1 is GTSNPN and CDR2 SVGIG (reference sequence). With 5 bases removed from V and 7 bases from J, the gap between germline ends came to 16 bases. CDR3: CAWGAGQGNTQYF. The CDR3, as DNA: TGTGCCTGGGGGGCAGGGCAAGGGAATACGCAGTATTTT. Combining the CDR3 with reference TRBV30 and TRBJ2-3 gives the whole variable domain SQTIHQWPATLVQPVGSPLSLECTVEGTSNPNLYWYRQAAGRGLQLLFYSVGIGQISSEVPQNLSASRPQDRQFILSSKKLLLSDSGFYLCAWGAGQGNTQYFGPGTRLTVL.

This chain connects TRBV6-5 to TRBJ2-1; 8 bases align to TRBD2. V lost 0 bases to trimming and J lost 7 bases; unmatched junction nucleotides: 8. Germline V gene lookup returns CDR1 MNHEY and CDR2 SVGAGI. The CDR3 loop spans 16 amino acids. The CDR3 nucleotides are TGTGCCAGCAGTTACTCGCGGGGGGCCGTTAGAAATGAGCAGTTCTTC. It translates to CASSYSRGAVRNEQFF.

This chain joins TRBV2 and TRBJ1-1, with 7 bases that match TRBD1. Trimming at V came to 2 bases and at J to 7 bases, leaving 1 base not matched to a gene. The CDR3 has 12 amino acids. The germline CDR1 and CDR2 sequences are SNHLY and FYNNEI. CDR3 in DNA: TGTGCCAGCAGTGAACAGGGGGTTGAAGCTTTCTTT. Protein sequence: CASSEQGVEAFF.

This clone was observed a few times. The DNA for the CDR3 is TGTGCCTGGCGGCGCAGGCCCTATGGCTACACCTTC. Protein sequence: CAWRRRPYGYTF. The V gene is TRBV30, the J gene TRBJ1-2; D ambiguous. From germline, CDR1 is GTSNPN and CDR2 SVGIG (reference sequence). CDR3 length: 12 amino acids. Trimming took 5 bases from V and 4 from J, leaving 11 bases between them. The whole variable domain, remainder taken from reference TRBV30 and TRBJ1-2, is SQTIHQWPATLVQPVGSPLSLECTVEGTSNPNLYWYRQAAGRGLQLLFYSVGIGQISSEVPQNLSASRPQDRQFILSSKKLLLSDSGFYLCAWRRRPYGYTFGSGTRLTVV.

The chain recombines TRBV21-1 with TRBJ2-2; whether TRBD2, the table's D call, matches the DNA was not checked. TRBV21-1 corresponds to a pseudogene. The CDR3 has 18 residues. CDR3 nucleotide sequence: TGTGCCAGCAGCACTCTTTTTATGAGCGGGGAAACTCCTTGGGAGCTGTTTTTT. Its translation is CASSTLFMSGETPWELFF.

The chain is built from TRBV18 and TRBJ1-4; 11 nucleotides agree with TRBD1. Germline V lookup: CDR1 KGHSH, CDR2 LQKENI. CDR3 length equals 15 residues. After removal of 5 bases from V and 8 bases from J, the junction contained 7 bases not matched to a gene. In DNA form, the CDR3 reads TGTGCCAGCTCAGTGGACAGGGGGCGCGAAGAAAAACTGTTTTTT. This encodes CASSVDRGREEKLFF.

This rearrangement joins TRBV19 to TRBJ1-5, with D perhaps matching TRBD1 (6 bases). Germline loops: CDR1 LNHDA, CDR2 SQIVND (reference sequence). The CDR3 has 15 amino acids. The V gene lost 3 bases and the J gene lost 5 bases, with 14 bases spanning the gap. DNA of the CDR3: TGTGCCAGTAGTATCACAGGGTTTGGGGATCAGCCCCAGCATTTT. Protein sequence: CASSITGFGDQPQHF.

V and J are TRBV5-6 and TRBJ1-5, with 8 bases identical to TRBD1. From germline, CDR1 is SGHDT and CDR2 YYEEEE. This CDR3 has 16 residues. V shed 1 base and J 3 bases; nucleotides not matched to a gene: 6. CDR3 residues: CASSLNRGQDNQPQHF. CDR3 DNA: TGTGCCAGCAGCTTGAATAGGGGACAGGACAATCAGCCCCAGCATTTT. Filled out from reference TRBV5-6 and TRBJ1-5, the complete variable domain reads DAGVTQSPTHLIKTRGQQVTLRCSPKSGHDTVSWYQQALGQGPQFIFQYYEEEERQRGNFPDRFSGHQFPNYSSELNVNALLLGDSALYLCASSLNRGQDNQPQHFGDGTRLSIL.